The 20 T cell receptor beta chains given below trace back to one sample, sequenced in a study of breast tumors, draining lymph nodes, adjacent tissues. One entry per CDR3 protein results from TCRdb running MiXCR on the multiplex PCR reads. Of about 180,000 distinct CDR3 sequences detected, 30% to 35% appear once; the ten largest clones hold around 4.1%. Samples came from axillary lymph nodes draining the breast cancer. Sequenced sample: axillary lymph node tissue. The source of these receptors is a female donor with breast cancer. Some clones in this sample may be carry-over from other donors' samples.

This clonotype has a count of ten or more. The chain links TRBV2 to TRBJ2-5; D perhaps matches TRBD2 (5 bases). Trimming removed 6 bases from V and 2 bases from J, with 7 bases in between. Germline V gives CDR1 SNHLY, CDR2 FYNNEI. This CDR3 has 12 residues. CDR3 coding DNA: TGTGCCAGCAGGTGGGAGCAAGAGACCCAGTACTTC. Encoded protein: CASRWEQETQYF. The complete variable domain, with remaining parts taken from reference TRBV2 and TRBJ2-5, reads EPEVTQTPSHQVTQMGQEVILRCVPISNHLYFYWYRQILGQKVEFLVSFYNNEISEKSEIFDDQFSVERPDGSNFTLKIRSTKLEDSAMYFCASRWEQETQYFGPGTRLLVL.

About this clonotype: A much larger clone is a single base away; this may be a read error. The rearrangement links TRBV20-1 to TRBJ2-1; either TRBD1 or TRBD2 may fit D (5 bases each). The CDR3 runs to 12 residues. In germline, CDR1 is DFQATT, CDR2 SNEGSKA (reference sequence). Trimming took 6 bases from V and 9 from J, leaving 15 bases between them. CDR3 residues: CSARGDQSEQFF. The CDR3 nucleotides are TGCAGTGCCCGGGGCGACCAAAGTGAGCAGTTCTTC.

A remark on this clonotype: Mismatch with germline at one junction end may stem from a read error. This chain uses TRBV20-1 with TRBJ2-4; the D gene is possibly TRBD1 (6 bases). CDR3 size: 11 residues. CDR1 and CDR2 from the germline V gene are DFQATT and SNEGSKA (reference sequence). The CDR3 reads CSATQGNIQSF. CDR3 coding DNA: TGCAGTGCCACACAGGGAAACATTCAGTCCTTC.

This clonotype appeared many times. The rearrangement links TRBV11-3 to TRBJ1-2; possible D gene TRBD1, 6 bases. V lost 6 bases, J lost 5 bases, and 13 bases lay in between. Per germline, CDR1 SGHNT and CDR2 YENEEA. The CDR3 extends over 13 amino acids. The chain's CDR3 is CASSPDRLYGYTF. The CDR3 DNA reads as TGTGCCAGCAGTCCCGACAGGTTATATGGCTACACCTTC.

This clonotype has at least ten counts. The genes are TRBV11-2 and TRBJ2-3; maybe TRBD2 (6 bases). The germline gives CDR1 SGHAT, CDR2 FQNNGV. There are 16 residues in the CDR3. Trimming took off 0 bases at V and 4 bases at J, with 14 bases between the two ends. The CDR3 coding sequence is TGTGCCAGCAGCTTAGATGCCGGAGGGCGGGCAGATACGCAGTATTTT. This encodes CASSLDAGGRADTQYF.

The gene calls are TRBV29-1 and TRBJ1-2; weak D call: TRBD1 (6 bases). Per the germline V gene, CDR1 is SQVTM and CDR2 is ANQGSEA. The CDR3 covers 13 residues. The V gene lost 8 bases and the J gene lost 4 bases, with 17 bases spanning the gap. The DNA for the CDR3 is TGCAGCCAAGGACAGTCCAGGAGCTATGGCTACACCTTC. Protein: CSQGQSRSYGYTF.

This clonotype has only a few counts. The rearrangement joins TRBV4-1 to TRBJ1-3; 12 bases match TRBD1. Trimming took 7 bases from V and 0 from J; bases not matched to a gene: 10. CDR1 is MGHRA and CDR2 is YSYEKL in the germline V gene. The CDR3 covers 18 residues. Here the CDR3 DNA reads TGCGCCAGCAACTCTTCGGGACAGGGGGCTTTCTCTGGAAACACCATATATTTT. Protein sequence: CASNSSGQGAFSGNTIYF.

This clonotype was recorded at least ten times. The rearrangement joins TRBV7-9 to TRBJ2-7, with D maybe TRBD2 (5 bases). V gave up 5 bases and J gave up 1 base, with 15 bases separating them. The CDR3 consists of 15 residues. The germline gives CDR1 SEHNR, CDR2 FQNEAQ (reference sequence). The CDR3, as DNA: TGTGCCAGCAGCCGGGCCAACTCGGGATCCTACGAGCAGTACTTC. It specifies CASSRANSGSYEQYF.

This clonotype was seen many times. The chain uses TRBV2 and TRBJ2-7; D is perhaps TRBD1 (6 bases). Germline CDR1 and CDR2: SNHLY and FYNNEI. Deletions cut 6 bases from V and 2 bases from J, with 14 bases between. The CDR3 length is 14 residues. In DNA, the CDR3 is TGTGCCAGCAGAGTCCCGGACAGTACCTACGAGCAGTACTTC. Translating it yields CASRVPDSTYEQYF. The entire variable domain, with the rest obtained from reference TRBV2 and TRBJ2-7, is as follows: EPEVTQTPSHQVTQMGQEVILRCVPISNHLYFYWYRQILGQKVEFLVSFYNNEISEKSEIFDDQFSVERPDGSNFTLKIRSTKLEDSAMYFCASRVPDSTYEQYFGPGTRLTVT.

This clonotype has ten or more counts. J is TRBJ2-7 and V is TRBV10-3; TRBD1 matches at 12 bases. Looked up from germline, CDR1 is ENHRY and CDR2 is SYGVKD. CDR3 length: 16 residues. The V segment lost 3 bases and the J segment 0 bases; nucleotides outside the gene matches: 3. Here the CDR3 DNA reads TGTGCCATCAGTGACCCGGGACAGGGGGCCTCCTACGAGCAGTACTTC. This encodes CAISDPGQGASYEQYF.

This clonotype showed up many times. V is TRBV18 and J is TRBJ2-5; possibly TRBD1 or TRBD2 for D (6 bases each). This CDR3 is 14 amino acids long. Trimming left V 3 bases short and J 4 bases short, with 12 bases between. Germline CDR1 is KGHSH and CDR2 is LQKENI. The CDR3 spells CASSPGGGRETQYF. CDR3 in DNA: TGTGCCAGCTCACCTGGAGGGGGGCGAGAGACCCAGTACTTC.

This clonotype was seen more than once but under ten times. The CDR3 loop is CASSLYPGTGPYEQYF. For the CDR3, the DNA is TGTGCCAGCAGTTTATATCCGGGGACGGGACCCTACGAGCAGTACTTC. The V gene is TRBV27, the J gene TRBJ2-7; tentatively, D is TRBD1 or TRBD2 (5 bases each). Germline V gene sequence: CDR1 MNHEY, CDR2 SMNVEV (reference sequence). CDR3 size: 16 residues. The V and J ends lost 1 base and 2 bases respectively, with 15 bases between them.

As regards this clonotype: This may stem from a read error, because a much larger clone lies one nucleotide away. CDR3: CAWSMDRGVHTIYF. In DNA, the CDR3 is TGTGCCTGGAGTATGGACAGGGGGGTGCACACCATATATTTT. J is TRBJ1-3 and V is TRBV30; TRBD1 agrees at 10 bases. Trimming at V came to 2 bases and at J to 8 bases, leaving 6 bases not matched to a gene. The CDR3 has 14 residues. Germline V gene sequence: CDR1 GTSNPN, CDR2 SVGIG (reference sequence).

This clonotype was recorded many times. The rearrangement uses TRBV7-2 and TRBJ2-1, with no clear D. Germline V gene sequence: CDR1 SGHTA, CDR2 FQGNSA. The CDR3 covers 14 residues. The ends were cut back, 3 bases at V and 1 base at J, with 7 bases in the middle. The CDR3 region has the DNA TGTGCCAGCAGCTTTGTCGGATCCTACAATGAGCAGTTCTTC. This sequence encodes CASSFVGSYNEQFF.

There are many counts of this clonotype. The chain couples TRBV19 to TRBJ1-5; TRBD1 matches 9 bases. CDR1 is LNHDA and CDR2 is SQIVND in the germline V gene (reference sequence). There are 14 residues in the CDR3. V lost 5 bases, J lost 5 bases, and 4 bases stayed unmatched. The chain's CDR3 is CASSGTGLYQPQHF. The CDR3 nucleotides are TGTGCCAGTAGTGGGACAGGGCTCTATCAGCCCCAGCATTTT.

The V gene is TRBV4-2, the J gene TRBJ2-1; 8 nucleotides match TRBD2. V was pared by 0 bases and J by 9 bases, with 13 bases of the junction left unmatched. Germline loops: CDR1 LGHNA, CDR2 YNFKEQ. This CDR3 region has 17 residues. CDR3 residues: CASSQEESGRAMGEQFF. In DNA form, the CDR3 reads TGTGCCAGCAGCCAAGAGGAATCCGGGAGGGCCATGGGTGAGCAGTTCTTC.

With respect to this clonotype: At one end, the junction sequence differs from germline, possibly due to a read error. J is TRBJ1-2 and V is TRBV7-3, with 7 bases fitting TRBD1. The V gene's germline CDR1 is SGHTA and CDR2 FQGTGA. This CDR3 has 16 amino acids. The CDR3, as DNA: TGTGCCAGCAGCTCCCTTTCATCAGGGGGAAGCTATGGTTACACCTTC. This codes for CASSSLSSGGSYGYTF.

In this sample, this clonotype turned up a few times. A single base separates this from a much larger clone, so it may be a read error. The chain employs TRBV11-3 and TRBJ2-7; 11 nucleotides align to TRBD2. Per germline, CDR1 SGHNT and CDR2 YENEEA. This CDR3 region has 16 residues. The V and J ends lost 4 bases and 1 base, in that order; junction bases with no gene match: 6. CDR3 region: CASSSGLAAGSYEQYF. In DNA, the CDR3 is TGTGCCAGCAGCTCGGGACTAGCGGCGGGATCCTACGAGCAGTACTTC.

As for this clonotype: The CDR3 ends on some other residue instead of the conserved phenylalanine or tryptophan, so this is likely a read error. It is unclear where the CDR3 begins or ends on the DNA, so no DNA is shown, and the CDR3 is as TCRdb lists it. J is TRBJ2-5 and V is TRBV11-2; the D call TRBD1 from the table was never checked on the DNA. The germline CDR1 and CDR2 sequences are SGHAT and FQNNGV. Both ends counted, the CDR3 spans 14 residues. CDR3 sequence reads: CASSAQQVVYTFGS.

The chain has TRBV20-1 and TRBJ1-4; unclear D gene. This CDR3 spans 12 amino acids. The germline CDR1 and CDR2 sequences are DFQATT and SNEGSKA (reference sequence). Trimming removed 5 bases at V and 7 bases at J, with 11 bases between. The CDR3, as DNA: TGCAGTGCTGCAACCGGGATTGAAAAACTGTTTTTT. Residues: CSAATGIEKLFF.